This TCR beta chain was identified in a study of T cell responses to AZD1222 COVID-19 vaccine. Notes on the study in general: The peak T cell response came first, and repertoires were sampled only after it.

This table comes from immunoSEQ multiplex PCR, and its TCRdb copy is limited to in-frame clones, with some not included. The sample gives about 150,000 clones, around 92% of which show up once; about 1.4% is in the top ten. Germline V gene sequence: CDR1 MDHEN, CDR2 SYDVKM. The length of the CDR3 is 16 residues. Deletions cut 5 bases from V and 2 bases from J, with 18 bases between. Notes on this clone: Its specificity is not known.

Here the sequenced sample was peripheral blood, taken on day 0 of AZD1222 vaccination. The TCR originated in an adult in good health. V usage is TRBV28 and J usage is TRBJ1-1; the D gene is possibly TRBD1 (5 bases). The CDR3 nucleotides are TGTGCCAGCAGTCCGCCGGGACCTTCCCCCAACACTGAAGCTTTCTTT. Translating gives CASSPPGPSPNTEAFF.